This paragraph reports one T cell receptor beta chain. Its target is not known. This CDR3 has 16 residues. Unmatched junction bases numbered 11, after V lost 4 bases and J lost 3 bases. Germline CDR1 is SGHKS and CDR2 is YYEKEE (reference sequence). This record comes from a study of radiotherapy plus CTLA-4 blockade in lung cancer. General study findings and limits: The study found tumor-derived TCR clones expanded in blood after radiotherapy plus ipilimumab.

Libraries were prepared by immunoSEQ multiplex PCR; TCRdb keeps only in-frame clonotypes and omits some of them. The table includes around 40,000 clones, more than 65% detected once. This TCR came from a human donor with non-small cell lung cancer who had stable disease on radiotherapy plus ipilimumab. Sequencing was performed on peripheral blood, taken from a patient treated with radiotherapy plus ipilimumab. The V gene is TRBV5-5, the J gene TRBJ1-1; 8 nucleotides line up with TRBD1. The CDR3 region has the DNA TGTGCCAGCAGCCGTCGACAGGGGCTTTTGGACACTGAAGCTTTCTTT. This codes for CASSRRQGLLDTEAFF.